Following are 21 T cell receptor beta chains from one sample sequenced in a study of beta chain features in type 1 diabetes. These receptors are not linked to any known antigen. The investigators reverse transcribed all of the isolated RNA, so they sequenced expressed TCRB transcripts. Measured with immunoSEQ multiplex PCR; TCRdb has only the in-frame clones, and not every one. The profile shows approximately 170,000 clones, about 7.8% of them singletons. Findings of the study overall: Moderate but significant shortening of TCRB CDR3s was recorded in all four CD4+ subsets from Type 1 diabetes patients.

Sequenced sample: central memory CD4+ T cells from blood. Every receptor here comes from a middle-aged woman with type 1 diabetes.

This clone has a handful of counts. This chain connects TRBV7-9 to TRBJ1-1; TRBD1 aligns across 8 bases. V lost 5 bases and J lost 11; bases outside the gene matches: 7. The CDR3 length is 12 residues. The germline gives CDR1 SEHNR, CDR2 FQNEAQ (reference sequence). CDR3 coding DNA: TGTGCCAGCAGCGACGACAGGGGAGGTGCTTTCTTT. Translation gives CASSDDRGGAFF.

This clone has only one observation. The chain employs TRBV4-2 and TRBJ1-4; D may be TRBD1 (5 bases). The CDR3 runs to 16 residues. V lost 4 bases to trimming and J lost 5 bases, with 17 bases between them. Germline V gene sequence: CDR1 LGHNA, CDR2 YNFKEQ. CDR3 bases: TGTGCCAGCAGCCCTCCTGGGCAGGGCCTAAATGAAAAACTGTTTTTT. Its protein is CASSPPGQGLNEKLFF.

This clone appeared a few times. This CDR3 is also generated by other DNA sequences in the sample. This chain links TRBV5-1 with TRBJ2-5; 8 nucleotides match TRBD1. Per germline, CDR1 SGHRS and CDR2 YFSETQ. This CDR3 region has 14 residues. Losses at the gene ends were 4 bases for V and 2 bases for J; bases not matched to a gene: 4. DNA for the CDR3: TGCGCCAGCAGCCTCGGGACAGGACAAGAGACCCAGTACTTC. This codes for CASSLGTGQETQYF.

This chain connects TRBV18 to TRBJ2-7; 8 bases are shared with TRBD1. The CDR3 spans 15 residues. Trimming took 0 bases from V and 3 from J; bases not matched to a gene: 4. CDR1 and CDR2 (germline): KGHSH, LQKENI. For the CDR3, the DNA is TGTGCCAGCTCACCACCGACAGGGGCCTTCTACGAGCAGTACTTC. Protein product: CASSPPTGAFYEQYF.

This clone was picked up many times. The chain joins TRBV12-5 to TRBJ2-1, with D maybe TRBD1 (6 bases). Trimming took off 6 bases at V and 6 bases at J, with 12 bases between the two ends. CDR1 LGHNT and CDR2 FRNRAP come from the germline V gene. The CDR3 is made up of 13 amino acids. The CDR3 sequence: CASGQGPSNEQFF. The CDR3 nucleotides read TGTGCTAGTGGGCAGGGGCCAAGCAATGAGCAGTTCTTC.

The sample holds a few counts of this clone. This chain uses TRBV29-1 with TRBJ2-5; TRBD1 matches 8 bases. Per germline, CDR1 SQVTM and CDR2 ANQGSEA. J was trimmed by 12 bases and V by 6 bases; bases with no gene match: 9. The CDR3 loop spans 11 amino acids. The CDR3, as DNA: TGCAGCGTGGCAGGGGGACAGGTTAAGTACTTC. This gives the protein CSVAGGQVKYF.

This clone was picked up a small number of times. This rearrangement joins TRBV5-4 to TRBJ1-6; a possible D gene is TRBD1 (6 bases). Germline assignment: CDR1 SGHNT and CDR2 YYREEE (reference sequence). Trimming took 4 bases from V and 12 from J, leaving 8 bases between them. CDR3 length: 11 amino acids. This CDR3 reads CASSAQGPLHF. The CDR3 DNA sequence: TGTGCCAGCAGCGCACAGGGACCCCTCCACTTT.

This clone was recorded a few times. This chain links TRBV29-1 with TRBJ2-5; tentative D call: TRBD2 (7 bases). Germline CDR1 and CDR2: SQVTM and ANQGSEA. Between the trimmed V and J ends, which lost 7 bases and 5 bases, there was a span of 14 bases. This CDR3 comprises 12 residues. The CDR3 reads CSARGAGETQYF. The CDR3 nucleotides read TGCAGCGCCCGGGGGGCAGGGGAGACCCAGTACTTC.

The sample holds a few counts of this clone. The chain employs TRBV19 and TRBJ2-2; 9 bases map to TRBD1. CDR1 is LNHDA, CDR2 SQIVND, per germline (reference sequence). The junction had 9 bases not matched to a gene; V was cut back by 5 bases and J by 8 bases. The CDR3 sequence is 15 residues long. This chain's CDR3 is CASSASDRGVGELFF. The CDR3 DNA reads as TGTGCCAGTAGTGCCTCGGACAGGGGCGTGGGGGAGCTGTTTTTT. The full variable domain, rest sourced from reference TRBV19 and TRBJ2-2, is DGGITQSPKYLFRKEGQNVTLSCEQNLNHDAMYWYRQDPGQGLRLIYYSQIVNDFQKGDIAEGYSVSREKKESFPLTVTSAQKNPTAFYLCASSASDRGVGELFFGEGSRLTVL.

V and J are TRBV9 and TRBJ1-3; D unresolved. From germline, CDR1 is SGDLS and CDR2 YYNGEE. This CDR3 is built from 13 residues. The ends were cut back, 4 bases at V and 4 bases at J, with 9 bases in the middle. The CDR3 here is CASSRLLGNTIYF. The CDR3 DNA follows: TGTGCCAGCAGCCGACTATTGGGAAACACCATATATTTT.

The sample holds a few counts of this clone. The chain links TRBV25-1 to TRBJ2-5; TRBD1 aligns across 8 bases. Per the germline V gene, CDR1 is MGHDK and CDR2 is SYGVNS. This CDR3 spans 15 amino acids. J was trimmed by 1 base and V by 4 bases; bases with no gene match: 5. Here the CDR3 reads CASSAHTGGQETQYF. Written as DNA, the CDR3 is TGTGCCAGCAGTGCGCATACAGGGGGCCAAGAGACCCAGTACTTC.

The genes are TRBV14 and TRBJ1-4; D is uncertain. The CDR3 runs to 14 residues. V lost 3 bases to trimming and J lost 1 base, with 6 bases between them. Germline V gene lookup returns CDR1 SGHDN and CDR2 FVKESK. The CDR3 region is CASSHRGTNEKLFF. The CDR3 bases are TGTGCCAGCAGCCACCGGGGAACTAATGAAAAACTGTTTTTT. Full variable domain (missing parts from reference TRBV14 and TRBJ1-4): EAGVTQFPSHSVIEKGQTVTLRCDPISGHDNLYWYRRVMGKEIKFLLHFVKESKQDESGMPNNRFLAERTGGTYSTLKVQPAELEDSGVYFCASSHRGTNEKLFFGSGTQLSVL.

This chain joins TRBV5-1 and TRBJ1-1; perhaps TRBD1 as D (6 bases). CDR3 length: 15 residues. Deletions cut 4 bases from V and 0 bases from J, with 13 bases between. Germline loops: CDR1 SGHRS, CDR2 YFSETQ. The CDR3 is CASSLRSGVNTEAFF. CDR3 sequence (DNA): TGCGCCAGCAGCCTTCGGTCAGGGGTGAACACTGAAGCTTTCTTT.

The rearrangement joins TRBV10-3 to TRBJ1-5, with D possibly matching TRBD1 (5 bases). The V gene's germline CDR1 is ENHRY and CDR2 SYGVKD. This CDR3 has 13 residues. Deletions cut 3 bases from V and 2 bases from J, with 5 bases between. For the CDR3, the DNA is TGTGCCATCAGTGACAGGGGCAATCAGCCCCAGCATTTT. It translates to CAISDRGNQPQHF.

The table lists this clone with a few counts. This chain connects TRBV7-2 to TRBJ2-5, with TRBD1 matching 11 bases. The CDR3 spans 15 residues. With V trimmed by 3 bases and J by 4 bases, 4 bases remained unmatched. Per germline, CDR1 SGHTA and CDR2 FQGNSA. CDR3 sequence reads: CASSLDRGHAETQYF. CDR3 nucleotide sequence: TGTGCCAGCAGCTTGGACAGGGGGCACGCAGAGACCCAGTACTTC.

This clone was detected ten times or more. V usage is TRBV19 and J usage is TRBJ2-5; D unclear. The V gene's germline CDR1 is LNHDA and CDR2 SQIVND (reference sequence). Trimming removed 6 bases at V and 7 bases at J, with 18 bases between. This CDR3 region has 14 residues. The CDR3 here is CASSSPSAARTQYF. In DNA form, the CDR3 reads TGTGCCAGTAGCTCTCCCTCCGCGGCACGGACCCAGTACTTC.

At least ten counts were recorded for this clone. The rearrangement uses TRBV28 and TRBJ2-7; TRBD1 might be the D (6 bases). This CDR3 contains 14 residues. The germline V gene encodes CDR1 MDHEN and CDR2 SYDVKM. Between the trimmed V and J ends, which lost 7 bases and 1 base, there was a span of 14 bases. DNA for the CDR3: TGTGCCAGCATTGGGGGCTGGAGATCCTACGAGCAGTACTTC. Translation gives CASIGGWRSYEQYF.

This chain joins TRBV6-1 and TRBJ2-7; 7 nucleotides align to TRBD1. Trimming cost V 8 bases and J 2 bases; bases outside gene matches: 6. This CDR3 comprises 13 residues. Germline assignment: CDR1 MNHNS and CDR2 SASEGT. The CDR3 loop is CASWGQLPYEQYF. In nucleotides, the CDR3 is TGTGCCAGCTGGGGACAGCTCCCCTACGAGCAGTACTTC.

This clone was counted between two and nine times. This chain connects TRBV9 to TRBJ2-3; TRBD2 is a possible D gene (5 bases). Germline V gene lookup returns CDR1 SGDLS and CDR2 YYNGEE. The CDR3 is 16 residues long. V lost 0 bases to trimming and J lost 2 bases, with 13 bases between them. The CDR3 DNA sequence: TGTGCCAGCAGCGTAGTGGGCGGGTTACTCACAGATACGCAGTATTTT. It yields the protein CASSVVGGLLTDTQYF.

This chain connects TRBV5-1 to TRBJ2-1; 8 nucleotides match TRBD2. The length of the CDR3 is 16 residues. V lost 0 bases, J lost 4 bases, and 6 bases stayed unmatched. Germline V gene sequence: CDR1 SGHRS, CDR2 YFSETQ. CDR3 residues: CASSLASGGWYNEQFF. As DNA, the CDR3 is TGCGCCAGCAGCTTGGCCTCGGGGGGGTGGTACAATGAGCAGTTCTTC.

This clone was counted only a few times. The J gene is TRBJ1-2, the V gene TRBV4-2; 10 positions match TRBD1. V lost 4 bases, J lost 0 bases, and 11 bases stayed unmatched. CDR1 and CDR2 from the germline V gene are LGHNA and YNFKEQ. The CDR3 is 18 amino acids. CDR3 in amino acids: CASSPGQGSPSANYGYTF. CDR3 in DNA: TGTGCCAGCAGCCCGGGACAGGGGAGCCCAAGTGCTAACTATGGCTACACCTTC.